One and the same sample provided the 28 T cell receptor beta chains below, sequenced in a study of Ad26.COV2.S vaccination and SARS-CoV-2 variants. The treatment is: about 20 received Ad26.COV2.S at low or high dose, single or two shots; about 5 received placebo; per-sample allocation not given. Specimens were obtained on day 63 following the first vaccine or placebo injection. Only in-frame clones appear in the TCRdb table, and some are missing; sequencing was by immunoSEQ multiplex PCR. The data show about 680,000 clones, around 92% seen once. This specimen consisted of peripheral blood, obtained in a trial of Ad26.COV2.S vaccine versus placebo. These receptor sequences come from a person between 18 and 65 years old who received the Ad26.COV2.S COVID-19 vaccine or a placebo.

The V gene is TRBV25-1, the J gene TRBJ1-2; the D gene is possibly TRBD1 (5 bases). CDR3 length equals 14 residues. Trimming took 5 bases from V and 2 from J, leaving 12 bases between them. The germline gives CDR1 MGHDK, CDR2 SYGVNS. CDR3 DNA sequence: TGTGCCAGCAGTCACTCAGCAGGGAACTATGGCTACACCTTC. Protein: CASSHSAGNYGYTF.

The chain has TRBV5-1 and TRBJ1-2, with 7 bases fitting TRBD1. The germline V gene has CDR1 SGHRS and CDR2 YFSETQ. The CDR3 consists of 16 residues. With 0 bases clipped from V and 8 bases from J, the junction kept 13 bases outside the gene matches. For the CDR3, the DNA is TGCGCCAGCAGCTTGGCCGCGCAGGGGGGAGTAGAGGGCTACACCTTC. This sequence encodes CASSLAAQGGVEGYTF.

The V gene is TRBV5-1, the J gene TRBJ2-1; 9 nucleotides line up with TRBD1. The V gene end was trimmed by 10 bases and the J gene end by 8 bases; junction bases not matched to a gene: 13. The CDR3 is 14 amino acids. Germline-derived CDR1 and CDR2 are SGHRS and YFSETQ. CDR3 nucleotide sequence: TGCGCCTGCTCACCGGGACAGGGAAAGGATGAGCAGTTCTTC. This gives the protein CACSPGQGKDEQFF.

DNA of the CDR3: TGTGCCAGCAGCTACACAGGGTATCGGGGCTACACCTTC. Translated: CASSYTGYRGYTF. This rearrangement joins TRBV7-9 to TRBJ1-2; tentative D call: TRBD1 (6 bases). The CDR3 length is 13 residues. Germline lookup yields CDR1 SEHNR and CDR2 FQNEAQ (reference sequence). Between the trimmed V and J ends, which lost 4 bases and 8 bases, there was a span of 14 bases.

This clone appeared once. The rearrangement uses TRBV7-9 and TRBJ1-2; no reliable D call. CDR3 length: 11 amino acids. V lost 11 bases and J 6 bases, leaving 13 bases between the germline ends. Per germline, CDR1 SEHNR and CDR2 FQNEAQ (reference sequence). As DNA, the CDR3 is TGTGCCCCGGAAGGAAGAGATGGCTACACCTTC. This translates into CAPEGRDGYTF.

V is TRBV10-3 and J is TRBJ2-7, with 7 bases lining up with TRBD2. V was clipped by 2 bases and J by 5 bases; unmatched bases: 3. This CDR3 is built from 13 residues. Germline loops: CDR1 ENHRY, CDR2 SYGVKD. The DNA for the CDR3 is TGTGCCATCAGTGAGGGGACTAACCACGAGCAGTACTTC. Residues: CAISEGTNHEQYF.

Only one count was recorded for this clone. This rearrangement joins TRBV3-1 (or the pseudogene TRBV3-2) to TRBJ2-7, with 8 bases lining up with TRBD2. Unmatched junction bases numbered 11, after V lost 8 bases and J lost 2 bases. The CDR3 has 15 amino acids. Germline CDR1 reads LGHDT; CDR2 reads YNNKEL (reference sequence). The CDR3 DNA follows: TGTGCCAGCCAAAAAGGGGGACTAGTTCCCTACGAGCAGTACTTC. Translated: CASQKGGLVPYEQYF.

The gene calls are TRBV5-1 and TRBJ2-7, with D unresolved. The CDR3 is 13 amino acids. CDR1 is SGHRS, CDR2 YFSETQ, per germline. V was cut by 4 bases and J by 1 base, with 9 bases left in between. CDR3 nucleotides: TGCGCCAGCAGCGAACCCGGGTCCTACGAGCAGTACTTC. This codes for CASSEPGSYEQYF.

The chain joins TRBV6-4 to TRBJ1-6; D remains ambiguous. Deletions cut 6 bases from V and 8 bases from J, with 5 bases between. CDR1 MRHNA and CDR2 SNTAGT come from the germline V gene. The CDR3 has 11 residues. CDR3 region: CASRRDSPLHF. Here the CDR3 DNA reads TGTGCCAGCAGGAGGGATTCACCCCTCCACTTT.

V and J are TRBV7-8 and TRBJ2-7, with D hard to call. Germline V lookup: CDR1 SGHVS, CDR2 FQNEAQ. With 2 bases removed from V and 2 bases from J, the gap between germline ends came to 7 bases. This CDR3 contains 13 residues. Here the CDR3 reads CASSLSPTYEQYF. CDR3 in DNA: TGTGCCAGCAGCTTATCCCCTACCTACGAGCAGTACTTC.

This sequence joins TRBV30 and TRBJ2-7; no reliable D call. In germline, CDR1 is GTSNPN, CDR2 SVGIG (reference sequence). The CDR3 totals 18 residues. V lost 2 bases and J lost 1, with 24 bases in between. The CDR3 loop reads CAWSTPLVPGWVSYEQYF. Written as DNA, the CDR3 is TGTGCCTGGAGTACCCCCCTCGTGCCTGGGTGGGTTTCCTACGAGCAGTACTTC.

CDR3 DNA sequence: TGTGCCAGCAGCGGGAACCGACAGGGAAACATTCAGTACTTC. Amino acids: CASSGNRQGNIQYF. The chain uses TRBV9 and TRBJ2-4; 7 bases align to TRBD1. The V gene's germline CDR1 is SGDLS and CDR2 YYNGEE. There are 14 residues in the CDR3. J gave up 6 bases and V 3 bases, and 6 bases lay outside the gene matches.

The V call is TRBV18, the J call TRBJ2-2; 9 nucleotides align to TRBD2. CDR3 size: 16 residues. Germline lookup yields CDR1 KGHSH and CDR2 LQKENI. With 0 bases clipped from V and 5 bases from J, the junction kept 4 bases outside the gene matches. The CDR3 DNA sequence: TGTGCCAGCTCACCACCGGGACTAGCAGCAACCGGGGAGCTGTTTTTT. Encoded protein: CASSPPGLAATGELFF.

The chain employs TRBV7-9 and TRBJ1-4, with a weak D call TRBD1 (6 bases). V shed 6 bases and J shed 6 bases, with 14 bases lying between them. This CDR3 is 14 amino acids long. Germline V lookup: CDR1 SEHNR, CDR2 FQNEAQ (reference sequence). The CDR3 DNA is TGTGCCAGCAGTTACAGGGCTGGGTATGAAAAACTGTTTTTT. Its protein is CASSYRAGYEKLFF.

This rearrangement joins TRBV24-1 to TRBJ2-1; 10 nucleotides line up with TRBD2. Germline trimming cut 3 bases from V and 4 bases from J; bases unmatched to any gene: 8. The CDR3 sequence is 17 residues long. Germline loops: CDR1 KGHDR, CDR2 SFDVKD. The CDR3 DNA reads TGTGCCACCAGTGATCTAGCGGGAGACGGGATATACAATGAGCAGTTCTTC. Translated, it gives CATSDLAGDGIYNEQFF.

This clone was detected only a few times. The rearrangement joins TRBV5-4 to TRBJ2-7; weak D call: TRBD2 (6 bases). V lost 5 bases to trimming and J lost 4 bases, with 13 bases between them. CDR1 and CDR2 from the germline V gene are SGHNT and YYREEE (reference sequence). This CDR3 contains 13 residues. The CDR3 region is CASRASEEYEQYF. The CDR3 DNA is TGTGCCAGCAGAGCTAGCGAAGAATACGAGCAGTACTTC. The entire variable domain, with the rest obtained from reference TRBV5-4 and TRBJ2-7, is as follows: ETGVTQSPTHLIKTRGQQVTLRCSSQSGHNTVSWYQQALGQGPQFIFQYYREEENGRGNFPPRFSGLQFPNYSSELNVNALELDDSALYLCASRASEEYEQYFGPGTRLTVT.

The genes are TRBV6-4 and TRBJ1-2; the D is unclear. V lost 1 base, J lost 6 bases, and 9 bases lay in between. The CDR3 consists of 13 residues. Per germline, CDR1 MRHNA and CDR2 SNTAGT. For the CDR3, the DNA is TGTGCCAGCAGTGACTTTACCACTGATGGCTACACCTTC. Protein: CASSDFTTDGYTF.

The genes are TRBV7-3 and TRBJ2-7; perhaps D is TRBD1 or TRBD2 (6 bases each). Germline lookup yields CDR1 SGHTA and CDR2 FQGTGA. The CDR3 has 15 residues. V was clipped by 5 bases and J by 4 bases, with 18 bases between them. Here the CDR3 reads CASSLPNRAGYEQYF. The CDR3 region has the DNA TGTGCCAGCAGCCTCCCCAACAGGGCGGGATACGAGCAGTACTTC.

The chain is built from TRBV7-2 and TRBJ1-3; D might be TRBD1 (5 bases). The CDR3 is 15 residues long. The germline V gene encodes CDR1 SGHTA and CDR2 FQGNSA. V lost 5 bases and J 0 bases, leaving 11 bases between the germline ends. Here the CDR3 reads CASSPTGFSGNTIYF. The CDR3 DNA reads TGTGCCAGCAGCCCCACAGGTTTCTCTGGAAACACCATATATTTT. Filled out from reference TRBV7-2 and TRBJ1-3, the complete variable domain reads GAGVSQSPSNKVTEKGKDVELRCDPISGHTALYWYRQSLGQGLEFLIYFQGNSAPDKSGLPSDRFSAERTGGSVSTLTIQRTQQEDSAVYLCASSPTGFSGNTIYFGEGSWLTVV.

The chain has TRBV5-4 and TRBJ1-1, with a possible D match to TRBD1 (5 bases). The ends were cut back, 8 bases at V and 3 bases at J, with 17 bases in the middle. The CDR3 runs to 14 residues. Per germline, CDR1 SGHNT and CDR2 YYREEE (reference sequence). DNA of the CDR3: TGTGCCAGTCAGGAGGTAGGGGTGGACACTGAAGCTTTCTTT. It encodes CASQEVGVDTEAFF.

This chain uses TRBV11-2 with TRBJ2-7; a possible D gene is TRBD2 (5 bases). The CDR3 totals 13 residues. V was cut by 5 bases and J by 4 bases, with 12 bases left in between. Germline CDR1 reads SGHAT; CDR2 reads FQNNGV. CDR3 in amino acids: CASSPRGVYEQYF. As DNA, the CDR3 is TGTGCCAGCAGCCCCCGGGGTGTTTACGAGCAGTACTTC.

The chain carries TRBV5-1 and TRBJ2-3; D is perhaps TRBD2 (5 bases). The CDR3 is 16 amino acids. V shed 0 bases and J shed 5 bases, with 16 bases lying between them. Germline V lookup: CDR1 SGHRS, CDR2 YFSETQ. CDR3 nucleotides: TGCGCCAGCAGCTTGGACTCAGCGGCCCGCCTAGATACGCAGTATTTT. This encodes CASSLDSAARLDTQYF.

V usage is TRBV24-1 and J usage is TRBJ2-2; possibly TRBD2 for D (5 bases). Trimming took 7 bases from V and 4 from J, leaving 9 bases between them. Germline CDR1 and CDR2: KGHDR and SFDVKD. This CDR3 has 13 amino acids. The CDR3 here is CATSGVATGELFF. CDR3 coding DNA: TGTGCCACCAGCGGGGTTGCCACCGGGGAGCTGTTTTTT.

This chain links TRBV30 with TRBJ2-7, with TRBD1 identical over 10 bases. This CDR3 region has 12 residues. Germline lookup yields CDR1 GTSNPN and CDR2 SVGIG (reference sequence). V lost 4 bases to trimming and J lost 4 bases; unmatched junction nucleotides: 1. The CDR3 bases are TGTGCCTGGATGGACAGGGGGTACGAGCAGTACTTC. Its translation is CAWMDRGYEQYF. The variable domain in full, with the rest retrieved from reference TRBV30 and TRBJ2-7, is SQTIHQWPATLVQPVGSPLSLECTVEGTSNPNLYWYRQAAGRGLQLLFYSVGIGQISSEVPQNLSASRPQDRQFILSSKKLLLSDSGFYLCAWMDRGYEQYFGPGTRLTVT.

V is TRBV3-1 (or the pseudogene TRBV3-2) and J is TRBJ1-2, with D unresolved. The germline gives CDR1 LGHDT, CDR2 YNNKEL (reference sequence). Trimming shortened V by 3 bases and J by 8 bases, and 10 bases separated the two germline ends. The CDR3 spans 12 residues. The CDR3 spells CASSQWGGGYTF. The CDR3 DNA is TGTGCCAGCAGCCAGTGGGGTGGCGGCTACACCTTC.

The CDR3 region is CASSLHGLIGLSTDTQYF. DNA for the CDR3: TGTGCCAGCAGCTTACACGGACTCATCGGGCTTAGCACAGATACGCAGTATTTT. The chain is built from TRBV7-2 and TRBJ2-3, with D tentatively TRBD2 (5 bases). Germline V gene data show CDR1 as SGHTA and CDR2 as FQGNSA. Trimming removed 2 bases from V and 0 bases from J, with 18 bases in between. The CDR3 contains 18 residues.

The J gene is TRBJ2-2, the V gene TRBV19, with a weak D call TRBD1 (5 bases). V gave up 5 bases and J gave up 2 bases, with 9 bases separating them. The CDR3 totals 14 residues. CDR1 is LNHDA, CDR2 SQIVND, per germline (reference sequence). CDR3 DNA: TGTGCCAGTAGTTTGACAGAAAACACCGGGGAGCTGTTTTTT. Protein sequence: CASSLTENTGELFF.

V usage is TRBV13 and J usage is TRBJ1-2; TRBD1 is a possible D gene (6 bases). The ends were cut back, 6 bases at V and 0 bases at J, with 20 bases in the middle. The length of the CDR3 is 17 residues. Germline CDR1 reads PRHDT; CDR2 reads FYEKMQ (reference sequence). The CDR3 sequence: CASSQGRGSYANYGYTF. The CDR3 nucleotides read TGTGCCAGCAGTCAAGGGAGGGGGTCATACGCTAACTATGGCTACACCTTC.